Listed below are T cell receptor beta chains from one sample, sequenced in a study of blood T cell repertoires in COVID-19. The assay was immunoSEQ multiplex PCR, and TCRdb's table has in-frame clones only and misses some. The sample shows a few hundred thousand clones, roughly 87% of them seen only once. The material sequenced was PBMCs or T cells enriched from blood (not recorded which). These receptors were taken from a woman under 40 who had recovered from COVID-19. Each CDR3 is given with its conserved first and last residue.

J,V,CDR3
TRBJ1-4,TRBV5-8,CAGGIGQGGSNEKLFF
TRBJ2-4,TRBV3-1/TRBV3-2,CASSQRTQLAKNIQYF
TRBJ2-3,TRBV19,CASSRAGAGTDTQYF
TRBJ2-1,TRBV7-2,CASSLGSPGQTQFF
TRBJ2-5,TRBV5-1,CASSTEGNF
TRBJ2-7,TRBV29-1,CSARGNLFDEQYF
TRBJ1-6,TRBV10-3,CAISADRVRNSPLHF
TRBJ1-2,TRBV24-1,CATSAGFNGYTF
TRBJ2-7,TRBV30,CAWRGETPDPYEQYF
TRBJ2-7,TRBV30,CALTLGTSGIYEQYF
TRBJ2-7,TRBV19,CASSMKRGGYEQYF
TRBJ1-1,TRBV7-2,CASTVTGTTEAFF
TRBJ1-2,TRBV6-5,CASSLGHLDGYTF
TRBJ1-6,TRBV4-1,CASSHRDRSFLALHF
TRBJ1-2,TRBV6-2/TRBV6-3,CASSYEEIYGYTF
TRBJ1-1,TRBV6-5,CASSYKQGDTEAFF
TRBJ1-1,TRBV2,CASRGRQGEGTEAFF
TRBJ2-3,TRBV6-5,CASSYGDSFFTDTQYF
TRBJ1-5,TRBV7-9,CASSLAGQPNNQPQHF
TRBJ1-5,TRBV19,CASTKIPGQGYQPQHF
TRBJ1-1,TRBV29-1,CSVAGTVAFF
TRBJ1-3,TRBV5-5,CASSPPGRTGNTIYF